This TCR beta chain was recorded in a study of cytomegalovirus exposure and HLA in healthy donors (dated by TCRdb to 2016 to 2017). Broadly, across the study: According to an earlier analysis of several hundred of the donors, some 180 million T cells yielded 117 million unique TCR beta sequences and around 280 Gb of sequence data. Roughly 300 gigabases of sequencing data and 75 million to 85 million unique TCR sequences made up an early release that covered nearly 650 HLA-typed donors. The genetic ancestry cluster associated with self-reported Caucasian donors included about 81% of the 398 genotyped donors. The aim of the study was to test whether cataloging public T cell receptors could identify signatures of past pathogen exposure. Using immunosequencing, the study profiled T cell repertoires from around 670 subjects and related those repertoires to cytomegalovirus serostatus. A separate validation cohort of 100 to 150 different subjects was used in addition to the approximately 700-subject first cohort. To predict cytomegalovirus infection status, the study combined high-throughput TCR immunosequencing, statistical association of individual TCRs with disease status, and machine learning. A later analysis re-analyzed previously published TCR beta repertoires from roughly 690 donors and added high-resolution HLA genotyping to study TCR occurrence patterns. The later analysis used no new phenotypic data to find candidate immune exposures, relying instead on TCR beta sequences and their occurrence across donors. An earlier analysis of around 580 of the donors used high-throughput TCR beta sequencing to judge whether each TCR beta V gene segment behaved as functional or pseudogenic. Alongside the repertoire data, information on donor age, sex, ethnicity and CMV serostatus was compiled. A later genetic analysis used genome-wide SNP genotypes for about 60% of the 666 donors, treating that subset as a discovery cohort. All discovery cohort repertoires had been generated on a single sequencing platform. HLA typing covered class I and class II loci at four-digit resolution. Typing coverage varied by locus: about 620-630 donors for A, B, C, DRB1 and DQB1; approximately 560 for DQA1; about 590 for DPA1; about 450 for DPB1. Because of strong linkage in the cohort, five DR-DQ haplotypes were treated as single units for association and clustering. Across 300 to 400 genotyped donors of the cohort, an average of about 220,000 unique TCR beta nucleotide sequences per donor were sequenced, and 15% to 20% of those sequences were non-productive.

The cohort consisted of 666 healthy bone marrow donors. At the time of sampling, every cohort member was nominally healthy, though immune exposures that went unrecorded were likely present. The donor was CMV seropositive and belonged to the group of 250 to 350 seropositive cohort members. Every donor gave a peripheral blood sample, and the peripheral blood mononuclear cells from that sample were used for TCR beta sequencing. Genomic DNA was extracted from the blood cell samples with the Qiagen DNeasy Blood Extraction Kit. Results the study describes overall, beyond this receptor: A later analysis reported that several top co-occurrence clusters appeared linked to parvovirus B19, influenza, CMV and Epstein-Barr virus. Most TCR sequences were seen in very few donors, while some public TCRs were found in many individuals. The classifier was reported to diagnose cytomegalovirus status with high specificity and sensitivity in both the original cohort and the validation cohort. Compared with the approximately 710-donor mean, donors in an Asian-associated ancestry cluster had fewer N-insertions in productive TCRs, according to a later genetic analysis. A later analysis found that HLA-associated TCR beta chains were more clonally expanded and had lower generation probabilities than equally common non-associated chains. A cluster of highly shared sequence variants was judged likely to represent a technical artifact of the sequencing pipeline. Immune exposure information for the cohort was limited to CMV serostatus. A further reported finding was that TCR beta sequences accurately predicted the HLA-A and HLA-B alleles for most subjects in the first cohort. In a later analysis, some 17,000 TCR beta sequences were associated with specific HLA alleles at a false discovery rate of 0.05. The study listed 150 to 200 TCR beta chains as associated with cytomegalovirus. When HLA alleles, especially DR and DQ, strongly co-occurred, TCR associations were difficult to assign to individual alleles. The authors suggested that the approach could potentially be extended to other disease states and immunological phenotypes. In an earlier analysis of 587 of the donors, most TCR beta V segments appeared in productive rearrangements about 87% or about 30% of the time, broadly matching IMGT annotations. A few of the identified cytomegalovirus-associated TCR beta chains were confirmed in vitro to be specific for cytomegalovirus antigens. In a later analysis, the rate of TCR association differed among HLA loci, with DRB1 alleles having the most associated TCRs and HLA-C alleles having the fewest. Some IMGT-functional V segments, including TRBV6-2 and TRBV6-3, could not be distinguished by the 87-base-pair reads and were therefore excluded. Most CMV-associated TCR beta chains appeared to be HLA-restricted in a later analysis, and the HLA associations seemed to be driven largely by CMV exposure. A later genetic analysis associated a missense DCLRE1C variant with V-gene and J-gene trimming of TCR beta chains, and an independent cohort replicated the association. The earlier analysis of 587 of the donors excluded over 15 rarely observed V segments, including chromosome 9 orphons, because counts were too low. The cohort was sequenced for TCR beta chains only, and without alpha or paired-chain data the features that could be detected were limited. Linkage disequilibrium might explain the correlated functional status among segregating V segments, but an unknown experimental factor could not be excluded. Because HLA typing was unavailable for some donors at each locus, only the typed subset was used in association tests. The presence/absence analyses assumed that sequencing depth was roughly uniform across donors, and that assumption may not be true.

Libraries were built with the immunoSEQ multiplex PCR assay. A mixture of 60 forward primers for TCR Vbeta segments and 13 reverse primers for TCR Jbeta segments was used in the multiplex PCR. The CDR3 region of rearranged TCR beta genes was amplified from genomic DNA by a multiplex PCR assay. The Illumina HiSeq System was used to sequence the amplified TCR beta libraries as 87-base-pair reads. Regarding the original processing steps: In a later analysis, tens of millions of unique TCR beta chains were counted across the 500 to 700 repertoires, and approximately 9.9 million of these chains were shared by at least two donors. Raw reads were error-corrected and collapsed into unique sequences by a nearest-neighbor algorithm in which closely related sequences were merged to remove PCR and sequencing errors. V, D and J gene segments were assigned by aligning CDR3 sequences to IMGT reference sequences. For a sequence to be retained, a match of at least six nucleotides was required to both a V gene segment and a J gene segment. A rearrangement was called productive if the CDR3 had no stop codons and remained in frame with V and J, and every other rearrangement was called non-productive. Following IMGT convention, CDR3 was defined as the stretch from the second conserved V-encoded cysteine to the conserved J-encoded phenylalanine. The earlier analysis of around 640 of the donors excluded sequences that lacked an unambiguous match to a single V gene segment. An earlier analysis of approximately 590 of the donors classified V segments as functional when productive rearrangements were above 56.7% and as segregating when the standard deviation between donors was above 5%. To diagnose cytomegalovirus status from the catalog of TCR beta chain sequences, a statistical classification framework was built. A later analysis assigned V and J genes by comparing TCR nucleotide sequences with IMGT/GENE-DB human TR gene sequences. The TCRdist pipeline was used in a later analysis to assign CDR3 sequences and most-parsimonious VDJ recombination scenarios. A later analysis defined each TCR beta chain by its CDR3 amino acid sequence plus V-gene family, and excluded reads lacking a unique V-gene family. In a later analysis, several hundred highly shared, low-generation-probability nucleotide sequences were removed to address suspected cross-contamination and a sequencing artifact. In a later analysis, a clonal expansion index for each public chain was calculated from normalized within-repertoire ranks of inferred template counts. Generation probabilities in a later analysis came from a VDJ recombination model fitted to out-of-frame rearrangements, and those results were checked against IGoR. In a later analysis, hypergeometric tests were used to score TCR-TCR, TCR-HLA and TCR-CMV co-occurrence, with a repertoire-size bias correction applied to TCR pairs. A later analysis estimated false discovery rates by permuting HLA or CMV assignments 20 times. A later analysis grouped co-occurring TCRs with DBSCAN, adding TCRdist sequence similarity when clustering within HLA-allele-positive subsets. Co-occurrence clustering excluded repertoires with fewer than 30,000 or more than 120,000 public chains, plus five with anomalous nucleotide sharing. Not all clones reach the TCRdb copy of this immuneACCESS table, which keeps in-frame sequences only. Checked studies attribute under half of the gap to unresolved V genes and leave the rest unexplained. That table furnishes V, J and clone size, whereas the DNA furnished D and trimming. The sample includes 150,000 to 200,000 clones, with roughly four fifths observed a single time. Less than 5% of the sample belongs to the ten largest clones.

CDR1 and CDR2, looked up from the germline V gene, are SGHRS and YFSETQ. Cut back by 2 bases and 3 bases, the V and J ends lie 6 bases apart. There are 13 amino acids in the CDR3, from cysteine to phenylalanine inclusive. Only the CDR3 DNA stays, 39 bases, in frame from base 1. Turning to this clone: Its antigen is unknown. No per-base quality is available; no much larger clone lies one base away.

This chain joins TRBV5-1 to TRBJ1-5, with no D gene named confidently. This TCR came from a man in his fifties or sixties in good health and CMV-seropositive. Sequencing input: PBMCs. Here the CDR3 is given as CASSLQTNQPQHF. The sequenced DNA is TGCGCCAGCAGCTTACAGACCAATCAGCCCCAGCATTTT.